This T cell receptor beta chain was sequenced in a study of blood T cell repertoires in COVID-19. CDR1 is ENHRY and CDR2 is SYGVKD in the germline V gene. Trimming removed 6 bases from V and 10 bases from J, with 24 bases in between. The CDR3 has 15 amino acids. As originally analysed: It was from reference gene primer amplification that nucleated cell counts were estimated. The table came from immunoSEQ multiplex PCR; TCRdb's copy has only in-frame clones and leaves some out. V and J calls and clone size are copied from that table; D and trimming were computed from the DNA. This table has 35,000 to 45,000 clones, 77% appearing once.

V gene TRBV10-3 combines with J gene TRBJ1-2; perhaps TRBD1 as D (6 bases). The TCR was taken from an older woman with acute or convalescent COVID-19. Material: peripheral blood. The CDR3 loop is CAISAPNPLGQHYTF. The CDR3 DNA reads as TGTGCCATCAGCGCTCCTAATCCCTTAGGACAGCACTACACCTTC.